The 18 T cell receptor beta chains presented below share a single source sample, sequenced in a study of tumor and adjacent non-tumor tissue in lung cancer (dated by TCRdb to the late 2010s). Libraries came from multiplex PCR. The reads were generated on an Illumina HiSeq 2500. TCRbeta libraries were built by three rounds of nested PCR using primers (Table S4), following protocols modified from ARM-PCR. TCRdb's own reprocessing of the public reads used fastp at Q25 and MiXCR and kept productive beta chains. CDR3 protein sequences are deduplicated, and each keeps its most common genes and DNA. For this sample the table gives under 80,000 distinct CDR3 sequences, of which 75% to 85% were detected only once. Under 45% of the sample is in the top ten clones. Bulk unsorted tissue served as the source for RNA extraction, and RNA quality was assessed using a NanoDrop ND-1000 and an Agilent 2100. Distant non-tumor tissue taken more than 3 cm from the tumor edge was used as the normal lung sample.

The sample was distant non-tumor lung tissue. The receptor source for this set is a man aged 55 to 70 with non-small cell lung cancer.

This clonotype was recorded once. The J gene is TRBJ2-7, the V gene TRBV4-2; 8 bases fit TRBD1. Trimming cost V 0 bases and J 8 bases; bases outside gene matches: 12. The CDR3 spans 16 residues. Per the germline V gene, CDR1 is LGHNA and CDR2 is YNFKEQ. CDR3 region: CASSQECAGGGDKQYF. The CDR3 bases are TGTGCCAGCAGCCAAGAATGTGCAGGGGGCGGTGACAAGCAGTACTTC.

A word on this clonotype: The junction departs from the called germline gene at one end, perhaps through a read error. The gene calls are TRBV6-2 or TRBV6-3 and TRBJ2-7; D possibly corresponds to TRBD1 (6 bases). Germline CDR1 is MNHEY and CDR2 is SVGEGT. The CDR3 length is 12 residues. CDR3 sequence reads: CASRTTGDEQYF. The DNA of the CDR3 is TGTGCCAGCAGAACGACAGGTGACGAGCAGTACTTT.

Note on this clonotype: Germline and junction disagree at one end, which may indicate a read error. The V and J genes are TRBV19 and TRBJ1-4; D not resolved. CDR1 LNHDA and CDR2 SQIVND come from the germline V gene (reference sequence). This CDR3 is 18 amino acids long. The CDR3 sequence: CASSMPGGTGATNDKLFF. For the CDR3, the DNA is TGTGCCAGTAGTATGCCCGGAGGAACCGGTGCAACTAATGATAAACTATTTTTT.

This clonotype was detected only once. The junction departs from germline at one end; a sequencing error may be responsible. The CDR3 protein is CAISLQGFANTGELFF. CDR3 nucleotide sequence: TGCGCCATCAGCTTACAGGGGTTCGCGAACACCGGGGAGTTGTTTTTT. This chain links TRBV5-1 with TRBJ2-2, with TRBD1 matching 7 bases. Germline V lookup: CDR1 SGHRS, CDR2 YFSETQ. The CDR3 sequence is 16 residues long.

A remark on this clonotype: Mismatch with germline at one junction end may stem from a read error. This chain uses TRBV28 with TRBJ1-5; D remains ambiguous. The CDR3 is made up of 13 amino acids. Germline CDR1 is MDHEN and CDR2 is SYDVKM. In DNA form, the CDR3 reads TGTGCCAGCAACCAAGACCACGGCCAGCCGCAGCATTTT. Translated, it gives CASNQDHGQPQHF. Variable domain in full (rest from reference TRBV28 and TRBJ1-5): DVKVTQSSRYLVKRTGEKVFLECVQDMDHENMFWYRQDPGLGLRLIYFSYDVKMKEKGDIPEGYSVSREKKERFSLILESASTNQTSMYLCASNQDHGQPQHFGDGTRLSIL.

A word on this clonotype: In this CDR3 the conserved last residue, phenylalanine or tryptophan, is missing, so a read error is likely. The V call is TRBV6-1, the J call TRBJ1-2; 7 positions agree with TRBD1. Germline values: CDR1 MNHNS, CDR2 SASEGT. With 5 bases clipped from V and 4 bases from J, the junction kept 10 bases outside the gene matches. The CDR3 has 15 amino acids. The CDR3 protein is CASSIVAGGVYGYTS. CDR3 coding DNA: TGTGCCAGCAGTATCGTAGCAGGGGGGGTCTATGGCTACACCTCC.

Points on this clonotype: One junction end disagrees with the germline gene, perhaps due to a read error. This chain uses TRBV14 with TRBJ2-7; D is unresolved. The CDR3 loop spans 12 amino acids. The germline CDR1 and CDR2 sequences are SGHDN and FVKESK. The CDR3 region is CVSNQGYYEQYF. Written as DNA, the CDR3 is TGTGTCAGCAACCAAGGTTACTACGAGCAGTACTTC. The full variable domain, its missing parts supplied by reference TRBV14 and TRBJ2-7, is EAGVTQFPSHSVIEKGQTVTLRCDPISGHDNLYWYRRVMGKEIKFLLHFVKESKQDESGMPNNRFLAERTGGTYSTLKVQPAELEDSGVYFCVSNQGYYEQYFGPGTRLTVT.

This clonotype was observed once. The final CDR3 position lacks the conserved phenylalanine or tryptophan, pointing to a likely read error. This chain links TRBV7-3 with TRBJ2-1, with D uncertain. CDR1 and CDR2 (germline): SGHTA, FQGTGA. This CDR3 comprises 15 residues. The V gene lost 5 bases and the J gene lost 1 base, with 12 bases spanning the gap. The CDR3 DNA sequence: TGTGCCAGCAGCCCCCTCGGTGGGTCCTACAATGAGCAGTTCTTG. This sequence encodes CASSPLGGSYNEQFL.

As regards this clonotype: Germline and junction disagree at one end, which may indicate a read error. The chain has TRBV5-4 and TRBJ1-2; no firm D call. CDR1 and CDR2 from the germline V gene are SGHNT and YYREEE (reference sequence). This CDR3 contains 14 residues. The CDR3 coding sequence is TGTACCAGCAGGCACGAACGGTCTAACTATGGCTACATCTTC. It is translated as CTSRHERSNYGYIF.

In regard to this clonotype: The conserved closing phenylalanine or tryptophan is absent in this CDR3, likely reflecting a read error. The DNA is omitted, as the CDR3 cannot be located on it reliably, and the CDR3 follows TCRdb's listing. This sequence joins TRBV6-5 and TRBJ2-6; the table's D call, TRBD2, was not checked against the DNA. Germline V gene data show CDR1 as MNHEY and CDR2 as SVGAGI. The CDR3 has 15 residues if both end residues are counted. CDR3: CASSYGGGGANVLTL.

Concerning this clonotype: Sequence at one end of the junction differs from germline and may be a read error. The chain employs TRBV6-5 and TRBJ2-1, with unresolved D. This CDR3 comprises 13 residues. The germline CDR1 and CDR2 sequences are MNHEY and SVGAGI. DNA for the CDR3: TGTACCAGCACCTGGGGTAGTACCAATGAGCAGTTCTTC. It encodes CTSTWGSTNEQFF.

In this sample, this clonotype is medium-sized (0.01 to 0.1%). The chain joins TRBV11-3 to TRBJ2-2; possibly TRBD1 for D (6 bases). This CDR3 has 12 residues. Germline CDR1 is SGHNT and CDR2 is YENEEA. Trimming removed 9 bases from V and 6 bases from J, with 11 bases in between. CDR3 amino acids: CASRQGSGELFF. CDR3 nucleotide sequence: TGTGCCAGTCGTCAGGGGTCCGGGGAGCTGTTTTTT.

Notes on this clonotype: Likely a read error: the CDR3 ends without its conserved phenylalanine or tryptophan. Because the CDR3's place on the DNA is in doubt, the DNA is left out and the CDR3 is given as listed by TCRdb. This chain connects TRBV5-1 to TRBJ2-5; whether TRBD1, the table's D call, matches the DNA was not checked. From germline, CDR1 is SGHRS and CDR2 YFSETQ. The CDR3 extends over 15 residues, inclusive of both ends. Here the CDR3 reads CASSLTTGGLETQYL.

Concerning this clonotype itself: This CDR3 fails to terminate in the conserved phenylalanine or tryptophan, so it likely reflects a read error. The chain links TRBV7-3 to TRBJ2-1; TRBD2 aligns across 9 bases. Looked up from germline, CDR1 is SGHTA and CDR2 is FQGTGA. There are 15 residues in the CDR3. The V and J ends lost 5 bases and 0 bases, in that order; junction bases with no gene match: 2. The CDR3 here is CASSHSGSSYNEQFS. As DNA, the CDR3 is TGTGCCAGCAGCCATAGCGGGAGCTCCTACAATGAGCAGTTCTCC.

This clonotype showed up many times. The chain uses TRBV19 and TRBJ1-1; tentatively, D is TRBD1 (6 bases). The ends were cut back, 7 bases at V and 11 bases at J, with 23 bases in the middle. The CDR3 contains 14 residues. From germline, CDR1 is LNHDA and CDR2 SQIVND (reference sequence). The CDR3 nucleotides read TGTGCCAGTACCCCGGTCCCGGGACAAACTGGGGCTTTCTTT. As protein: CASTPVPGQTGAFF.

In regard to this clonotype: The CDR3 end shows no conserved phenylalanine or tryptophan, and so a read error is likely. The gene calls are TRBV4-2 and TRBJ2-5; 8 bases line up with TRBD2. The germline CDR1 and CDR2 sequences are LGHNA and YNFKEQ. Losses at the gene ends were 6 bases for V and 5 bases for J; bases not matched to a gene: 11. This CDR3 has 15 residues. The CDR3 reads CASSQQSGSSETQYS. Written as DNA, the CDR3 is TGTGCCAGCAGTCAACAAAGCGGGAGCAGTGAGACCCAGTACTCC.

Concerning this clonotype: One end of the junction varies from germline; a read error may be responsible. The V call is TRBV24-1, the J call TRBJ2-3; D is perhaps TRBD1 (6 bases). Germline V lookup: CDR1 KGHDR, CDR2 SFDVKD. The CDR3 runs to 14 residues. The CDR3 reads CVTSETGSTDTQYF. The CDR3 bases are TGTGTCACCAGTGAAACAGGGAGCACAGATACGCAGTATTTT.

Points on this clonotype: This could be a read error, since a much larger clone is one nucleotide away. This CDR3 reads CDSSMPGEAEAFF. The CDR3 DNA is TGCGACAGCTCCATGCCCGGGGAGGCTGAAGCTTTCTTT. This chain joins TRBV5-1 and TRBJ1-1, with D uncertain. The CDR3 length is 13 residues. CDR1 is SGHRS and CDR2 is YFSETQ in the germline V gene.